A single sample gave rise to the 32 T cell receptor beta chains below, sequenced in a study of CD8+ T cells in alopecia areata. RNA was isolated and reverse transcribed to cDNA, the sequencing template. Only in-frame clones appear in the TCRdb table, and some are missing; sequencing was by immunoSEQ multiplex PCR. The data show fewer than 350,000 clones, about 62% seen once. The treatment is: oral pan-JAK inhibitor, 5-10 mg twice daily. The sequenced sample was CD4+ T cells sorted from blood, obtained at week 24, from a patient treated with tofacitinib. The receptors shown here come from a human donor with alopecia areata.

The rearrangement joins TRBV30 to TRBJ1-5, with D unresolved. Trimming shortened V by 0 bases and J by 5 bases, and 11 bases separated the two germline ends. CDR1 and CDR2 (germline): GTSNPN, SVGIG (reference sequence). The CDR3 runs 14 residues. CDR3 sequence reads: CAWSVGSYDQPQHF. DNA of the CDR3: TGTGCCTGGAGTGTTGGCAGCTATGATCAGCCCCAGCATTTT.

In DNA, the CDR3 is TGCAGCGTTGTTGGACAGGCACAGTACTTC. Amino acid sequence: CSVVGQAQYF. The chain combines TRBV29-1 with TRBJ2-7; 7 bases line up with TRBD1. Trimming cost V 4 bases and J 10 bases; bases outside gene matches: 4. There are 10 residues in the CDR3. CDR1 and CDR2 from the germline V gene are SQVTM and ANQGSEA.

The genes are TRBV20-1 and TRBJ2-7; D is uncertain. Trimming removed 4 bases from V and 4 bases from J, with 8 bases in between. The CDR3 length is 11 residues. CDR1 DFQATT and CDR2 SNEGSKA come from the germline V gene (reference sequence). For the CDR3, the DNA is TGCAGTGCTACAACCAGTTACGAGCAGTACTTC. Translated: CSATTSYEQYF.

The chain couples TRBV4-3 to TRBJ2-5, with 7 bases that match TRBD1. The J segment lost 1 base and the V segment lost 4 bases, leaving 6 bases of the junction unmatched. The germline gives CDR1 LGHNA, CDR2 YSLEER. The CDR3 sequence is 15 residues long. CDR3 in DNA: TGCGCCAGCAGCCCCACAACAGGGGCCCAAGAGACCCAGTACTTC. Its protein is CASSPTTGAQETQYF.

The chain combines TRBV5-1 with TRBJ2-2; no clear D. This CDR3 is built from 14 residues. Between the trimmed V and J ends, which lost 0 bases and 6 bases, there was a span of 9 bases. Germline V gene sequence: CDR1 SGHRS, CDR2 YFSETQ. The CDR3 reads CASSLGPTSGELFF. DNA for the CDR3: TGCGCCAGCAGCTTGGGCCCAACCTCCGGGGAGCTGTTTTTT.

The chain links TRBV27 to TRBJ2-6; 7 bases are a match to TRBD1. The germline CDR1 and CDR2 sequences are MNHEY and SMNVEV (reference sequence). The CDR3 contains 20 residues. Germline trimming cut 6 bases from V and 1 base from J; bases unmatched to any gene: 18. The CDR3 loop is CASSQYGIRGPTSGANVLTF. As DNA, the CDR3 is TGTGCCAGCAGCCAATATGGGATTAGGGGGCCGACGTCTGGGGCCAACGTCCTGACTTTC.

The J gene is TRBJ2-5, the V gene TRBV9; 7 nucleotides agree with TRBD2. The CDR3 runs 14 residues. The V segment lost 3 bases and the J segment 2 bases; nucleotides outside the gene matches: 4. Per germline, CDR1 SGDLS and CDR2 YYNGEE. The CDR3 bases are TGTGCCAGCAGCGAAGGGGACTATCAAGAGACCCAGTACTTC. Protein: CASSEGDYQETQYF.

Concerning this clone itself: One junction end disagrees with the germline gene, perhaps due to a read error. This chain uses TRBV20-1 with TRBJ1-2, with 8 nucleotides matching TRBD1. The CDR3 covers 10 residues. The V gene's germline CDR1 is DFQATT and CDR2 SNEGSKA (reference sequence). The DNA for the CDR3 is TGCAGTGCTAGCCGACAGGGGAGGGTGTTC. Residues: CSASRQGRVF.

This clone showed up just once. The CDR3 sequence is CSVVPTSGGEDTQYF. The CDR3 DNA reads TGCAGCGTTGTTCCTACTAGCGGGGGTGAAGATACGCAGTATTTT. This chain joins TRBV29-1 and TRBJ2-3, with 11 bases identical to TRBD2. V was pared by 4 bases and J by 5 bases, with 8 bases of the junction left unmatched. The CDR3 is 15 amino acids. Germline CDR1 reads SQVTM; CDR2 reads ANQGSEA.

The chain recombines TRBV7-6 with TRBJ1-3; possibly TRBD1 for D (6 bases). This CDR3 has 15 residues. Germline CDR1 reads SGHVS; CDR2 reads FNYEAQ. Trimming took 4 bases from V and 2 from J, leaving 12 bases between them. The DNA of the CDR3 is TGTGCCAGCAGCTCGACCGGGACAACTGGAAACACCATATATTTT. Protein: CASSSTGTTGNTIYF.

The chain uses TRBV2 and TRBJ2-7; 12 bases agree with TRBD2. Trimming took 7 bases from V and 7 from J; bases not matched to a gene: 11. Germline CDR1 reads SNHLY; CDR2 reads FYNNEI. The CDR3 length is 15 residues. CDR3 sequence reads: CASTRRTGTSGEQYF. As DNA, the CDR3 is TGTGCCAGCACGAGACGAACCGGGACTAGCGGGGAGCAGTACTTC.

This chain uses TRBV9 with TRBJ1-2; D not certain. Germline loops: CDR1 SGDLS, CDR2 YYNGEE. The V gene lost 4 bases and the J gene lost 2 bases, with 15 bases spanning the gap. There are 15 residues in the CDR3. CDR3: CASSSLLGGNYGYTF. CDR3 nucleotides: TGTGCCAGCAGCTCTCTCTTGGGCGGAAACTATGGCTACACCTTC. The whole variable domain, filled in from reference TRBV9 and TRBJ1-2, reads DSGVTQTPKHLITATGQRVTLRCSPRSGDLSVYWYQQSLDQGLQFLIQYYNGEERAKGNILERFSAQQFPDLHSELNLSSLELGDSALYFCASSSLLGGNYGYTFGSGTRLTVV.

The chain has TRBV4-3 and TRBJ1-2, with D possibly being TRBD1 (5 bases). This CDR3 has 15 amino acids. Looked up from germline, CDR1 is LGHNA and CDR2 is YSLEER. V dropped 4 bases and J dropped 3 bases, with 15 bases sitting between them. This CDR3 is CASSLNIGADYGYTF. The DNA for the CDR3 is TGCGCCAGCAGCCTCAACATTGGGGCGGACTATGGCTACACCTTC.

The genes are TRBV14 and TRBJ2-2; the D is unclear. The CDR3 extends over 16 amino acids. Germline lookup yields CDR1 SGHDN and CDR2 FVKESK. Trimming left V 1 base short and J 8 bases short, with 17 bases between. The DNA of the CDR3 is TGTGCCAGCAGCCAAGGTATCATGGCAGCCGCGGGGGAGCTGTTTTTT. It is translated as CASSQGIMAAAGELFF.

Only a few counts were recorded for this clone. The chain employs TRBV2 and TRBJ2-3, with D tentatively TRBD1 (5 bases). From germline, CDR1 is SNHLY and CDR2 FYNNEI. The CDR3 totals 12 residues. V was clipped by 6 bases and J by 6 bases, with 10 bases between them. Written as DNA, the CDR3 is TGTGCCAGCAGACAGGCCCCCGATACGCAGTATTTT. Protein product: CASRQAPDTQYF.

This clone has just a few counts. CDR3 nucleotide sequence: TGTGCCAGCCGCAAGACGGTGACAGGGGACGAGCAGTACTTC. This codes for CASRKTVTGDEQYF. The chain joins TRBV2 to TRBJ2-7; TRBD1 aligns across 8 bases. V shed 8 bases, J shed 5 bases, and the junction held 11 bases outside the gene matches. The CDR3 runs to 14 residues. From germline, CDR1 is SNHLY and CDR2 FYNNEI.

This clone was seen a few times. CDR3 bases: TGTGCCAGCAGGCAAGGGTTGAACACCGGGGAGCTGTTTTTT. Encoded protein: CASRQGLNTGELFF. V and J are TRBV2 and TRBJ2-2, with unresolved D. V dropped 6 bases and J dropped 1 base, with 9 bases sitting between them. CDR1 is SNHLY and CDR2 is FYNNEI in the germline V gene. This CDR3 spans 14 amino acids.

This clone has just one count. The chain joins TRBV9 to TRBJ2-7; a weak D match, TRBD1 (6 bases). CDR1 is SGDLS, CDR2 YYNGEE, per germline. This CDR3 has 14 residues. Trimming stripped 4 bases from V and 2 bases from J, with 13 bases between. As DNA, the CDR3 is TGTGCCAGCAGCTTTTCGACAGGAACCTACGAGCAGTACTTC. It yields the protein CASSFSTGTYEQYF.

CDR3 sequence reads: CSVQRTTTLNNEQFF. The CDR3, as DNA: TGCAGCGTCCAACGAACAACCACCTTGAACAATGAGCAGTTCTTC. The rearrangement uses TRBV29-1 and TRBJ2-1; D ambiguous. This CDR3 spans 15 amino acids. Germline CDR1 and CDR2: SQVTM and ANQGSEA. Trimming pared 6 bases from V and 5 bases from J, leaving 20 bases between.

The chain carries TRBV4-1 and TRBJ1-4, with D possibly being TRBD1 (6 bases). Germline CDR1 reads MGHRA; CDR2 reads YSYEKL. Trimming stripped 4 bases from V and 8 bases from J, with 11 bases between. The CDR3 length is 13 residues. In DNA form, the CDR3 reads TGCGCCAGCAGCCTAGTGAGGGGGGAAAAACTGTTTTTT. This encodes CASSLVRGEKLFF.

The chain couples TRBV30 to TRBJ2-3, with 9 nucleotides matching TRBD2. The CDR3 totals 13 residues. V was pared by 4 bases and J by 13 bases, with 12 bases of the junction left unmatched. Looked up from germline, CDR1 is GTSNPN and CDR2 is SVGIG (reference sequence). CDR3 sequence (DNA): TGTGCCTGGAAGGGTTTAGCGGGGGATATAGAGTATTTT. Amino acid sequence: CAWKGLAGDIEYF.

J is TRBJ1-3 and V is TRBV7-2; perhaps TRBD1 as D (6 bases). The germline gives CDR1 SGHTA, CDR2 FQGNSA. V was trimmed by 0 bases and J by 1 base, leaving 10 bases between them. The CDR3 is made up of 16 amino acids. CDR3 amino acids: CASSLAKTGSGNTIYF. As DNA, the CDR3 is TGTGCCAGCAGCTTAGCCAAGACAGGTTCTGGAAACACCATATATTTT. Based on the CDR3 plus reference TRBV7-2 and TRBJ1-3, the full variable domain is GAGVSQSPSNKVTEKGKDVELRCDPISGHTALYWYRQSLGQGLEFLIYFQGNSAPDKSGLPSDRFSAERTGGSVSTLTIQRTQQEDSAVYLCASSLAKTGSGNTIYFGEGSWLTVV.

This chain uses TRBV6-6 with TRBJ1-2; D remains unclear. The germline V gene encodes CDR1 MNHNY and CDR2 SVGAGI (reference sequence). V was clipped by 6 bases and J by 6 bases, with 17 bases between them. The CDR3 is 14 amino acids. The CDR3 nucleotides read TGTGCCAGCAGCCCCCTTCGACATAATGATGGCTACACCTTC. Residues: CASSPLRHNDGYTF.

With regard to this clone: The sample carries other DNA sequences with the same CDR3. The CDR3 loop reads CASCRGTDTQYF. The DNA for the CDR3 is TGTGCCAGCTGCAGGGGCACAGATACGCAGTATTTT. V and J are TRBV25-1 and TRBJ2-3, with D tentatively TRBD1 (5 bases). The V gene's germline CDR1 is MGHDK and CDR2 SYGVNS. V lost 8 bases to trimming and J lost 1 base, with 7 bases between them. The CDR3 contains 12 residues.

This clone was seen a handful of times. The chain recombines TRBV29-1 with TRBJ1-1; D is uncertain. The CDR3 spans 13 residues. Germline CDR1 SQVTM, CDR2 ANQGSEA. V gave up 1 base and J gave up 0 bases, with 6 bases separating them. CDR3 nucleotides: TGCAGCGTTGAAGGGGTACTGAACACTGAAGCTTTCTTT. Its translation: CSVEGVLNTEAFF. Variable domain in full (rest from reference TRBV29-1 and TRBJ1-1): SAVISQKPSRDICQRGTSLTIQCQVDSQVTMMFWYRQQPGQSLTLIATANQGSEATYESGFVIDKFPISRPNLTFSTLTVSNMSPEDSSIYLCSVEGVLNTEAFFGQGTRLTVV.

The CDR3: CASSTQGDSQETQYF. In nucleotides, the CDR3 is TGTGCCAGCAGCACCCAAGGGGACAGCCAAGAGACCCAGTACTTC. The rearrangement joins TRBV2 to TRBJ2-5; 7 bases align to TRBD1. V was pared by 6 bases and J by 1 base, with 8 bases of the junction left unmatched. The CDR3 consists of 15 residues. CDR1 and CDR2 (germline): SNHLY, FYNNEI.

The genes are TRBV25-1 and TRBJ2-5; D is unclear. V was shortened by 5 bases and J by 2 bases, with 6 bases between the two germline ends. CDR1 is MGHDK, CDR2 SYGVNS, per germline. The length of the CDR3 is 12 residues. The CDR3 sequence: CASSHLQETQYF. DNA for the CDR3: TGTGCCAGCAGTCACCTTCAAGAGACCCAGTACTTC.

The chain has TRBV7-9 and TRBJ2-7, with TRBD1 identical over 11 bases. Trimming took 5 bases from V and 4 from J; bases not matched to a gene: 10. Germline V gives CDR1 SEHNR, CDR2 FQNEAQ (reference sequence). CDR3 length equals 16 residues. The CDR3 protein is CASSPGQGALTYEQYF. DNA of the CDR3: TGTGCCAGCAGCCCTGGACAGGGGGCGCTAACATACGAGCAGTACTTC.

A few counts support this clone. The chain uses TRBV5-1 and TRBJ2-1, with D perhaps TRBD1 (5 bases). The ends were cut back, 1 base at V and 9 bases at J, with 14 bases in the middle. The CDR3 loop spans 14 amino acids. Per the germline V gene, CDR1 is SGHRS and CDR2 is YFSETQ. The CDR3 spells CASSLNQGNGEQFF. The CDR3 DNA sequence: TGCGCCAGCAGCTTGAACCAGGGAAACGGTGAGCAGTTCTTC.

This clone came up a few times. The J gene is TRBJ2-3, the V gene TRBV4-2, with no clear D. The CDR3 runs to 13 residues. V gave up 0 bases and J gave up 4 bases, with 5 bases separating them. Per the germline V gene, CDR1 is LGHNA and CDR2 is YNFKEQ. Here the CDR3 reads CASSQEFADTQYF. As DNA, the CDR3 is TGTGCCAGCAGCCAAGAATTTGCAGATACGCAGTATTTT.

The gene calls are TRBV6-6 and TRBJ2-5; D is possibly TRBD1 (5 bases). This CDR3 spans 14 amino acids. Germline V gene lookup returns CDR1 MNHNY and CDR2 SVGAGI (reference sequence). The V and J ends lost 6 bases and 2 bases respectively, with 13 bases between them. In nucleotides, the CDR3 is TGTGCCAGCAGGAAACAGGCAGGACAAGAGACCCAGTACTTC. This gives the protein CASRKQAGQETQYF.

The chain combines TRBV7-9 with TRBJ1-3; 9 bases fit TRBD1. Germline V lookup: CDR1 SEHNR, CDR2 FQNEAQ (reference sequence). CDR3 length: 14 amino acids. Trimming cost V 5 bases and J 3 bases; bases outside gene matches: 2. In DNA, the CDR3 is TGTGCCAGCAGCCGGGGACAGGGTGGAAACACCATATATTTT. Translation: CASSRGQGGNTIYF.